The rows below give T cell receptor beta chains drawn from one sample of a study of CD8 T cells in ankylosing spondylitis. One entry per CDR3 protein, called by TCRdb with MiXCR from the 5' RACE reads. The sample lists under 200,000 distinct CDR3 sequences, around 10% occurring once. Material: blood, either unsorted or a sorted T cell fraction (not recorded which). The receptors stem from a male donor with ankylosing spondylitis or in good health (not recorded which). The CDR3 runs from the conserved cysteine through the conserved F or W. D genes are given only for firm matches. Clone size is stated in some rows and not others, as once, few, many or a class when expanded.

j_gene: TRBJ2-3; len: 14; abundance: NA; d_gene: TRBD2; v_gene: TRBV6-4; CDR3aa: CASSEGGSKDTQYF; CDR3nt: TGTGCCAGCAGTGAGGGCGGGAGTAAAGATACGCAGTATTTT
j_gene: TRBJ2-3; len: 14; abundance: many; d_gene: NA; v_gene: TRBV5-1; CDR3aa: CASSLQPSADTQYF; CDR3nt: TGCGCCAGCAGCTTGCAGCCTAGCGCAGATACGCAGTATTTT
j_gene: TRBJ1-6; len: 14; abundance: NA; d_gene: NA; v_gene: TRBV6-5; CDR3aa: CASSYSEFGSPLHF; CDR3nt: TGTGCCAGCAGTTACTCAGAGTTTGGTTCACCCCTCCACTTT
j_gene: TRBJ2-3; len: 15; abundance: many; d_gene: TRBD2; v_gene: TRBV12-3/TRBV12-4; CDR3aa: CASSRRVAGADTQYF; CDR3nt: TGTGCCAGCAGTCGCAGGGTAGCGGGAGCCGATACGCAGTATTTT
j_gene: TRBJ2-2; len: 13; abundance: many; d_gene: NA; v_gene: TRBV7-9; CDR3aa: CASSLGNTGELFF; CDR3nt: TGTGCCAGCAGCTTAGGCAACACCGGGGAGCTGTTTTTT
j_gene: TRBJ1-5; len: 13; abundance: many; d_gene: NA; v_gene: TRBV5-1; CDR3aa: CASSLESRQPQHF; CDR3nt: TGCGCCAGCAGCTTGGAATCGCGTCAGCCCCAGCATTTT
j_gene: TRBJ2-1; len: 17; abundance: many; d_gene: TRBD2; v_gene: TRBV4-1; CDR3aa: CASSQVGTSGSFNEQFF; CDR3nt: TGCGCCAGCAGCCAAGTTGGAACTAGCGGGAGTTTTAATGAGCAGTTCTTC
j_gene: TRBJ1-6; len: 9; abundance: many; d_gene: NA; v_gene: TRBV20-1; CDR3aa: CSAGQPLHF; CDR3nt: TGCAGTGCCGGACAGCCCCTCCACTTT
j_gene: TRBJ2-1; len: 19; abundance: many; d_gene: TRBD2; v_gene: TRBV6-2/TRBV6-3; CDR3aa: CASSSIHSRLAGGFNEQFF; CDR3nt: TGTGCCAGCAGTTCCATCCACTCCCGGCTAGCGGGGGGTTTCAATGAGCAGTTCTTC
j_gene: TRBJ2-1; len: 13; abundance: many; d_gene: NA; v_gene: TRBV5-1; CDR3aa: CASSLGLDNEQFF; CDR3nt: TGCGCCAGCAGCTTGGGACTAGACAATGAGCAGTTCTTC
j_gene: TRBJ2-3; len: 14; abundance: few; d_gene: NA; v_gene: TRBV7-9; CDR3aa: CASSFSGPTDTQYF; CDR3nt: TGTGCCAGCAGCTTTTCAGGCCCGACAGATACGCAGTATTTT
j_gene: TRBJ2-2; len: 16; abundance: NA; d_gene: NA; v_gene: TRBV11-2; CDR3aa: CASSLLTGTNTGELFF; CDR3nt: TGTGCCAGCAGCTTATTAACCGGGACGAACACCGGGGAGCTGTTTTTT
j_gene: TRBJ2-1; len: 13; abundance: NA; d_gene: NA; v_gene: TRBV14; CDR3aa: CASSQDQSRQQFF; CDR3nt: TGTGCCAGCAGCCAAGATCAATCAAGACAGCAGTTCTTC
j_gene: TRBJ2-7; len: 14; abundance: many; d_gene: NA; v_gene: TRBV10-3; CDR3aa: CAISESPSSYEQYF; CDR3nt: TGTGCCATCAGTGAATCGCCTAGCTCCTACGAGCAGTACTTC
j_gene: TRBJ2-1; len: 14; abundance: NA; d_gene: NA; v_gene: TRBV9; CDR3aa: CASSVDLEGRVGFF; CDR3nt: TGTGCCAGCAGCGTAGATTTGGAGGGCCGGGTGGGGTTCTTC
j_gene: TRBJ2-1; len: 16; abundance: many; d_gene: TRBD1; v_gene: TRBV5-1; CDR3aa: CASWGSVGQGMDEQFF; CDR3nt: TGCGCCAGCTGGGGAAGTGTGGGACAGGGGATGGATGAGCAGTTCTTC
j_gene: TRBJ2-7; len: 13; abundance: NA; d_gene: TRBD2; v_gene: TRBV6-1; CDR3aa: CASSQRDLYEQYF; CDR3nt: TGTGCCAGCAGTCAGCGGGACCTCTACGAGCAGTACTTC
j_gene: TRBJ2-2; len: 17; abundance: many; d_gene: NA; v_gene: TRBV7-8; CDR3aa: CASSFPRVGANTGELFF; CDR3nt: TGTGCCAGCAGCTTTCCAAGGGTAGGCGCGAACACCGGGGAGCTGTTTTTT
j_gene: TRBJ1-3; len: 15; abundance: many; d_gene: NA; v_gene: TRBV10-3; CDR3aa: CAISDSGTAGNTIYF; CDR3nt: TGTGCCATCAGTGATTCAGGGACGGCTGGAAACACCATATATTTT
j_gene: TRBJ2-7; len: 12; abundance: few; d_gene: NA; v_gene: TRBV29-1; CDR3aa: CSVVSSSYEQYF; CDR3nt: TGCAGCGTTGTAAGCTCTTCCTACGAGCAGTACTTC
j_gene: TRBJ2-5; len: 16; abundance: few; d_gene: NA; v_gene: TRBV10-1; CDR3aa: CASTYGQTHSQETQYF; CDR3nt: TGCGCCAGCACCTACGGACAGACACACTCTCAAGAGACCCAGTACTTC
j_gene: TRBJ2-3; len: 12; abundance: many; d_gene: NA; v_gene: TRBV14; CDR3aa: CASSRWGNTQYF; CDR3nt: TGTGCCAGCAGCAGATGGGGGAATACGCAGTATTTT
j_gene: TRBJ2-5; len: 16; abundance: few; d_gene: TRBD2; v_gene: TRBV25-1; CDR3aa: CASMGLVGLAGETQYF; CDR3nt: TGTGCCAGCATGGGCTTAGTAGGGCTAGCGGGAGAGACCCAGTACTTC
j_gene: TRBJ1-1; len: 16; abundance: many; d_gene: NA; v_gene: TRBV5-1; CDR3aa: CASSLGTRQYHTEAFF; CDR3nt: TGCGCCAGCAGCTTGGGGACGAGACAGTATCACACTGAAGCTTTCTTT
j_gene: TRBJ2-1; len: 15; abundance: NA; d_gene: NA; v_gene: TRBV11-1; CDR3aa: CASSLLDHQYNEQFF; CDR3nt: TGTGCCAGCAGCTTATTAGACCATCAATACAATGAGCAGTTCTTC
j_gene: TRBJ2-2; len: 14; abundance: NA; d_gene: NA; v_gene: TRBV12-3/TRBV12-4; CDR3aa: CASSLVRAAGELFF; CDR3nt: TGTGCCAGCAGTTTAGTCCGGGCTGCCGGGGAGCTGTTTTTT
j_gene: TRBJ2-3; len: 14; abundance: many; d_gene: NA; v_gene: TRBV3-1; CDR3aa: CASRLLPPPRAQYF; CDR3nt: TGTGCCAGCAGGCTACTCCCACCGCCGAGGGCGCAGTATTTT
j_gene: TRBJ2-5; len: 15; abundance: NA; d_gene: TRBD2; v_gene: TRBV15; CDR3aa: CATSAGGREQETQYF; CDR3nt: TGTGCCACCAGCGCTGGCGGGAGGGAACAAGAGACCCAGTACTTC
j_gene: TRBJ2-4; len: 18; abundance: NA; d_gene: TRBD1; v_gene: TRBV4-1; CDR3aa: CASSQEGSGQGVGNIQYF; CDR3nt: TGCGCCAGCAGCCAAGAGGGTTCCGGACAGGGGGTAGGAAACATTCAGTACTTC
j_gene: TRBJ2-2; len: 15; abundance: NA; d_gene: NA; v_gene: TRBV3-1; CDR3aa: CASSPRQVNTGELFF; CDR3nt: TGTGCCAGCAGCCCCAGGCAGGTGAACACCGGGGAGCTGTTTTTT